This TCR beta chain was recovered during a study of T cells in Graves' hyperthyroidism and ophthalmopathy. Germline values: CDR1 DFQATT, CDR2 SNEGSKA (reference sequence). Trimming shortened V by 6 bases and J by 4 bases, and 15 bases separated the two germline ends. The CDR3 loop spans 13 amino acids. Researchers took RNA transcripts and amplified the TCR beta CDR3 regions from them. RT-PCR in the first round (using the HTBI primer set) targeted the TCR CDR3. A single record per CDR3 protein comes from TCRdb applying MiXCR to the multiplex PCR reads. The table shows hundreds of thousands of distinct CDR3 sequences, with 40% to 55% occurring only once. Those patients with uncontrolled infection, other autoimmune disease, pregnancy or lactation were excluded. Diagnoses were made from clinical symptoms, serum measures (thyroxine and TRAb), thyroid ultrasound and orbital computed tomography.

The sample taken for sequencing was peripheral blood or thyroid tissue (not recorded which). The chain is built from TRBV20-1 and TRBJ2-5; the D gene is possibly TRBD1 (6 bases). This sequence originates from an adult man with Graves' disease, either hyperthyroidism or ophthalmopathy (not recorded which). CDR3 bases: TGCAGTGCCCCGGGTGGGGGCCGAGAGACCCAGTACTTC. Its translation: CSAPGGGRETQYF.